This T cell receptor beta chain came from a study of shared clonotypes between healthy human individuals. At the level of the study: Donors had three CD4 naive, three CD4 memory, two CD8 naive and one CD8 memory plate apiece.

The CDR3 totals 15 residues. CDR1 SGHTA and CDR2 FQGNSA come from the germline V gene. V lost 1 base to trimming and J lost 0 bases, with 8 bases between them. Sequencing used immunoSEQ multiplex PCR; TCRdb keeps in-frame clones, though not all of them. The sample holds some 740,000 clones, over 90% seen once. Naive-designated CD8 cells lacked CD45RO, were positively enriched for CCR7, and omitted terminally differentiated effector memory CD45RA+ cells. The sequenced sample was naive CD8+ T cells sorted from blood. The chain carries TRBV7-2 and TRBJ2-3; tentative D call: TRBD2 (5 bases). The sequence derives from a man in his thirties or forties in good health. The CDR3 loop is CASSLVGGSTDTQYF. The CDR3 nucleotides are TGTGCCAGCAGCTTAGTGGGCGGGAGCACAGATACGCAGTATTTT.